This T cell receptor (beta chain) derives from a study of vaccination and CD4 T cells after COVID-19. Worth noting for this clonotype: Its specificity is not known.

Treatment of the sample: approximately 11-day PBMC culture with coronavirus spike peptide pools or control peptides (ViraFEST assay). Half the medium was replaced with fresh IL-2 medium on days 3 and 7. CDR1 is SGHTA, CDR2 FQGNSA, per germline. This CDR3 has 16 amino acids. Deletions cut 1 base from V and 9 bases from J, with 19 bases between. Cultured CD4+ T-cell DNA underwent Oncomine TCR Beta short-read sequencing. TCRdb reprocessed the PCR reads via MiXCR and lists one record per CDR3 protein. The sample lists more than 10,000 distinct CDR3 sequences, approximately 76% occurring once. The V and J genes are TRBV7-2 and TRBJ2-1; D may correspond to TRBD1 or TRBD2 (6 bases each). This TCR was sampled from a human donor who had recovered from COVID-19. The sequencing sample was made of CD4+ T cells from blood, cultured in vitro. In DNA, the CDR3 is TGTGCCAGCAGCTTAGGGTTAGCGGTGAGGGGGAGTGAGCAGTTCTTC. This translates into CASSLGLAVRGSEQFF.